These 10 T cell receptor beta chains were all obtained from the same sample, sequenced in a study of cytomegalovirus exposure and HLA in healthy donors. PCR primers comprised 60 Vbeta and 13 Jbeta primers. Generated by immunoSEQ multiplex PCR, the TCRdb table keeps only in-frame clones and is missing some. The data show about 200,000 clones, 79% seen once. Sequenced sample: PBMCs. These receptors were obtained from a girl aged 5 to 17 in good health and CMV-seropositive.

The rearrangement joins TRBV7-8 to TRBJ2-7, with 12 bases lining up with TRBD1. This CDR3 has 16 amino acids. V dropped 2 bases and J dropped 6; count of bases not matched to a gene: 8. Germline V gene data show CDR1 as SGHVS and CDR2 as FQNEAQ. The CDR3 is CASSLYGDRGRFEQYF. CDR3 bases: TGTGCCAGCAGCTTATATGGGGACAGGGGGCGGTTCGAGCAGTACTTC. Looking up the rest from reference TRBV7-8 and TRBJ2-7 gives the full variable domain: GAGVSQSPRYKVAKRGQDVALRCDPISGHVSLFWYQQALGQGPEFLTYFQNEAQLDKSGLPSDRFFAERPEGSVSTLKIQRTQQEDSAVYLCASSLYGDRGRFEQYFGPGTRLTVT.

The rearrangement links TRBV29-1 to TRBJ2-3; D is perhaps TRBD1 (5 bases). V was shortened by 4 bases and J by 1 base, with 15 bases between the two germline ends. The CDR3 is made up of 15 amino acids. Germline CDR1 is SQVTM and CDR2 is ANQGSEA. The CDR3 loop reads CSVVGWGGGTDTQYF. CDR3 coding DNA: TGCAGCGTTGTGGGTTGGGGCGGAGGCACAGATACGCAGTATTTT.

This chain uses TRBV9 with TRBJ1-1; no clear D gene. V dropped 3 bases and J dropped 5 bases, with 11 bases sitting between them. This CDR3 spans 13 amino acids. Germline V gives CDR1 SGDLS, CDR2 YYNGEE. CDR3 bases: TGTGCCAGCAGCGCCCCCGAGGGAACTGAAGCTTTCTTT. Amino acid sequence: CASSAPEGTEAFF.

The CDR3 nucleotides read TGTGCCAGCAGTGAAGCCGAGAGTGCTAATGAGCAGTTCTTC. Its protein product is CASSEAESANEQFF. The V call is TRBV6-1, the J call TRBJ2-1; D not resolved. Germline lookup yields CDR1 MNHNS and CDR2 SASEGT. The CDR3 is made up of 14 amino acids. The V gene lost 0 bases and the J gene lost 7 bases, with 10 bases spanning the gap.

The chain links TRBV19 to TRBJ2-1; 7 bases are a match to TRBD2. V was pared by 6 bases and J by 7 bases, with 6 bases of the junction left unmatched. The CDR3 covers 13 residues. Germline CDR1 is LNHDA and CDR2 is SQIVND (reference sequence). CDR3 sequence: CASRAWGGNEQFF. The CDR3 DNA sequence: TGTGCCAGTAGGGCGTGGGGGGGTAATGAGCAGTTCTTC.

DNA of the CDR3: TGTGCCAGCAGCAAAGACGGGGACAGGGTATCTTACGAGCAGTACTTC. It encodes CASSKDGDRVSYEQYF. The chain links TRBV21-1 to TRBJ2-7; the table names TRBD1, a call not compared with the DNA. TRBV21-1 is described as a pseudogene. The CDR3 contains 16 residues.

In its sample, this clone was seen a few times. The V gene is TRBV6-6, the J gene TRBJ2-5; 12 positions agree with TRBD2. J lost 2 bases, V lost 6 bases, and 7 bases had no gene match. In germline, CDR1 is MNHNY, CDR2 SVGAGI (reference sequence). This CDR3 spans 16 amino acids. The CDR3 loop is CASRTRTSGVQETQYF. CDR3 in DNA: TGTGCCAGCAGAACCCGGACTAGCGGGGTACAAGAGACCCAGTACTTC.

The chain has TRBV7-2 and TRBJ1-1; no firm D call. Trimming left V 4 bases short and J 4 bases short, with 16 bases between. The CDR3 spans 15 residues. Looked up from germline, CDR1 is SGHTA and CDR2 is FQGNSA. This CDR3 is CASSSPLGGFTEAFF. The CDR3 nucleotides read TGTGCCAGCAGCTCCCCTCTGGGAGGGTTCACTGAAGCTTTCTTT.

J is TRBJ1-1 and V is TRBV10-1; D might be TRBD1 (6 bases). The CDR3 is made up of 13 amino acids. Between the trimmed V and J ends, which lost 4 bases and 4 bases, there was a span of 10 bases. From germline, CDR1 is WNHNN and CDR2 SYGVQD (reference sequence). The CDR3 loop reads CASSGTVGTEAFF. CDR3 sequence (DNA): TGCGCCAGCAGTGGGACAGTAGGCACTGAAGCTTTCTTT.

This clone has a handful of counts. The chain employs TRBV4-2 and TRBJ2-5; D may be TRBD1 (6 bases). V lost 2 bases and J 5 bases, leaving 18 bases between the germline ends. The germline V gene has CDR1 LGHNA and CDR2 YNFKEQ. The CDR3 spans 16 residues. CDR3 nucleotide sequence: TGTGCCAGCAGCCAAATGGCAGGGGTGAATGTGGAGACCCAGTACTTC. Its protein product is CASSQMAGVNVETQYF.